The 16 T cell receptor beta chains presented below share a single source sample, sequenced in a study of T cell repertoires in cytomegalovirus infection. These receptors lack a known antigen. In TCRdb, the reads were re-called with MiXCR into one record per CDR3 protein. The table has 230,000 or so distinct CDR3 sequences, around 35% seen once. Sequenced material: CD8+ T cells from cultured PBMCs, taken from culture after CMV antigen stimulation. The source is a human donor in good health (CMV status not recorded). Some clones in this sample may be carry-over from other donors' samples.

The rearrangement uses TRBV28 and TRBJ1-1, with no clear D. V lost 5 bases to trimming and J lost 3 bases, with 16 bases between them. The V gene's germline CDR1 is MDHEN and CDR2 SYDVKM. The CDR3 is 15 amino acids. The CDR3 loop reads CASSTRTKADTEAFF. The CDR3 DNA is TGTGCCAGCAGTACCCGGACGAAGGCCGACACTGAAGCTTTCTTT.

This clonotype was counted only a few times. The chain employs TRBV7-9 and TRBJ2-1, with 9 bases matching TRBD1. This CDR3 contains 17 residues. Germline V gene lookup returns CDR1 SEHNR and CDR2 FQNEAQ (reference sequence). Trimming at V came to 5 bases and at J to 0 bases, leaving 8 bases not matched to a gene. This CDR3 is CASSPGQGGLSYNEQFF. Written as DNA, the CDR3 is TGTGCCAGCAGCCCGGGACAGGGAGGGCTCTCCTACAATGAGCAGTTCTTC.

This clonotype was seen a handful of times. The chain joins TRBV11-2 to TRBJ1-1; D remains ambiguous. V lost 1 base and J 1 base, leaving 7 bases between the germline ends. The CDR3 covers 14 residues. Germline lookup yields CDR1 SGHAT and CDR2 FQNNGV. This chain's CDR3 is CASSLGGWNTEAFF. As DNA, the CDR3 is TGTGCCAGCAGCTTAGGAGGGTGGAACACTGAAGCTTTCTTT.

The J gene is TRBJ1-1, the V gene TRBV6-1; D is undetermined. Deletions cut 7 bases from V and 4 bases from J, with 19 bases between. Germline V lookup: CDR1 MNHNS, CDR2 SASEGT. The CDR3 totals 15 residues. DNA of the CDR3: TGTGCCAGCACCCTCTATGGAACGGGGAGCACTGAAGCTTTCTTT. Residues: CASTLYGTGSTEAFF.

J is TRBJ2-7 and V is TRBV11-2; unclear D gene. The CDR3 is 14 amino acids. Germline assignment: CDR1 SGHAT and CDR2 FQNNGV. V was clipped by 2 bases and J by 5 bases, with 13 bases between them. The CDR3 DNA is TGTGCCAGCAGCTTATGGAAGGTCCCCGACGAGCAGTACTTC. Protein sequence: CASSLWKVPDEQYF.

V usage is TRBV27 and J usage is TRBJ2-7; D possibly corresponds to TRBD2 (5 bases). CDR1 is MNHEY, CDR2 SMNVEV, per germline (reference sequence). Trimming stripped 6 bases from V and 1 base from J, with 7 bases between. CDR3 length: 12 amino acids. This CDR3 is CASRGGSYEQYF. The CDR3 DNA is TGTGCCAGCAGAGGCGGGTCCTACGAGCAGTACTTC.

This clonotype came up a few times. V gene TRBV28 combines with J gene TRBJ2-5; D ambiguous. V was cut by 2 bases and J by 5 bases, with 15 bases left in between. The germline V gene has CDR1 MDHEN and CDR2 SYDVKM. This CDR3 spans 15 amino acids. The CDR3 DNA reads as TGTGCCAGCAGTTTAGACACTTCCGTGGGGGAGACCCAGTACTTC. Amino acids: CASSLDTSVGETQYF.

This chain joins TRBV7-2 and TRBJ1-4; a weak D match, TRBD1 (5 bases). The CDR3 loop spans 15 amino acids. Trimming left V 5 bases short and J 0 bases short, with 10 bases between. Germline V CDR1 and CDR2: SGHTA, FQGNSA. DNA for the CDR3: TGTGCCAGCAGCCGGGGGGGACCAACTAATGAAAAACTGTTTTTT. Translated: CASSRGGPTNEKLFF.

This clonotype was counted a few times. The V gene is TRBV7-6, the J gene TRBJ1-5; no definite D call. The CDR3 is 15 amino acids. Germline V gene data show CDR1 as SGHVS and CDR2 as FNYEAQ. The V gene lost 1 base and the J gene lost 7 bases, with 14 bases spanning the gap. The CDR3 coding sequence is TGTGCCAGCAGCTTAGGGATAGGACCGCGGCAGCCCCAGCATTTT. Translating gives CASSLGIGPRQPQHF.

The chain's CDR3 is CASSYGLAGVYEQYF. The CDR3 DNA is TGTGCCAGCAGCTATGGACTAGCGGGGGTTTACGAGCAGTACTTC. V usage is TRBV28 and J usage is TRBJ2-7; TRBD2 matches 13 bases. CDR3 length: 15 amino acids. Trimming removed 6 bases from V and 4 bases from J; junction bases left unmatched: 6. Germline-derived CDR1 and CDR2 are MDHEN and SYDVKM.

V usage is TRBV6-1 and J usage is TRBJ2-7; 8 bases are shared with TRBD2. The germline V gene has CDR1 MNHNS and CDR2 SASEGT. Unmatched junction bases numbered 7, after V lost 7 bases and J lost 5 bases. The CDR3 is 13 residues long. CDR3 amino acids: CASTAGGADEQYF. The DNA of the CDR3 is TGTGCCAGCACGGCCGGGGGGGCCGACGAGCAGTACTTC.

There are a few counts of this clonotype. The V and J genes are TRBV11-2 and TRBJ2-7; TRBD1 aligns across 7 bases. V lost 2 bases and J lost 9; bases outside the gene matches: 13. The V gene's germline CDR1 is SGHAT and CDR2 FQNNGV. The CDR3 contains 15 residues. The CDR3 DNA is TGTGCCAGCAGCTTAACGGGACAGCCATCCTCAGGGCAGTACTTC. This translates into CASSLTGQPSSGQYF. Full variable domain (remainder filled in from reference TRBV11-2 and TRBJ2-7): EAGVAQSPRYKIIEKRQSVAFWCNPISGHATLYWYQQILGQGPKLLIQFQNNGVVDDSQLPKDRFSAERLKGVDSTLKIQPAKLEDSAVYLCASSLTGQPSSGQYFGPGTRLTVT.

Only a few counts were recorded for this clonotype. Here the CDR3 DNA reads TGCGCCAGCAGCCAAGGTCCCAGGGAGAATAGTCAGCCCCAGCATTTT. Its translation is CASSQGPRENSQPQHF. This chain uses TRBV4-1 with TRBJ1-5; perhaps TRBD1 as D (5 bases). Per germline, CDR1 MGHRA and CDR2 YSYEKL. V was cut by 1 base and J by 6 bases, with 16 bases left in between. This CDR3 region has 16 residues.

The rearrangement links TRBV24-1 to TRBJ2-5, with TRBD2 matching over 9 bases. The CDR3 runs to 16 residues. CDR1 and CDR2 (germline): KGHDR, SFDVKD. With 3 bases clipped from V and 1 base from J, the junction kept 5 bases outside the gene matches. CDR3 sequence: CATSDLPTSGQETQYF. Written as DNA, the CDR3 is TGTGCCACCAGTGATCTCCCGACTAGCGGCCAAGAGACCCAGTACTTC.

The sample holds a few counts of this clonotype. The chain is built from TRBV6-5 and TRBJ2-3, with D possibly being TRBD1 (6 bases). This CDR3 contains 16 residues. Trimming cost V 4 bases and J 0 bases, with 14 bases left between them. Germline values: CDR1 MNHEY, CDR2 SVGAGI. Here the CDR3 reads CASSFTGTRSTDTQYF. CDR3 bases: TGTGCCAGCAGTTTCACAGGGACCCGAAGCACAGATACGCAGTATTTT.

V and J are TRBV27 and TRBJ1-1, with D hard to call. The CDR3 runs to 14 residues. The V end lost 6 bases, the J end lost 1 base, and 12 bases lay between the germline ends. Germline V gene sequence: CDR1 MNHEY, CDR2 SMNVEV (reference sequence). In DNA, the CDR3 is TGTGCCAGCAGCCCCCGGGGAAGGAACACTGAAGCTTTCTTT. Translating gives CASSPRGRNTEAFF.